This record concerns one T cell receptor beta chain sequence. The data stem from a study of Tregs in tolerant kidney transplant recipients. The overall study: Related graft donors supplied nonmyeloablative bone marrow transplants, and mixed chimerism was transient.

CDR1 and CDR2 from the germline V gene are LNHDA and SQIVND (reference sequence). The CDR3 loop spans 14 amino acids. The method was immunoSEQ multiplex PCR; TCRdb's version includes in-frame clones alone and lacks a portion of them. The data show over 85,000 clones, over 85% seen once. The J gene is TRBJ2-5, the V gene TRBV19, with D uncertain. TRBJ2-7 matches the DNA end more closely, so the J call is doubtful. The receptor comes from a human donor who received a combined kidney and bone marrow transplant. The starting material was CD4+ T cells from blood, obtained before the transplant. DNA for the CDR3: TGTGCCAGTAGTATAGAAGCGCTAAACCCCGAGCAGTACTTC. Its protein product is CASSIEALNPEQYF.